The rows below give T cell receptor beta chains drawn from one sample of a study of cytomegalovirus exposure and HLA in healthy donors. Sequencing used immunoSEQ multiplex PCR; TCRdb keeps in-frame clones, though not all of them. This table has 100,000 to 150,000 clones, around 95% appearing once. The sample consisted of PBMCs. The receptors stem from a man between 18 and 35 years old in good health and CMV-seronegative. CDR3s include the opening cysteine and the closing phenylalanine or tryptophan. The D gene is left open where the match is weak. Only part of the rows carry a size: once, few, many, or a class if the clone is expanded.

once	TRBV27	TRBD2	TRBJ2-7	TGTGCCAGCATTTCCCTAGCGGGAGGGTACAGTTCCGAGCAGTACTTC	CASISLAGGYSSEQYF
NA	TRBV5-4	TRBD2	TRBJ2-2	TGTGCCAGCAGCATGCCGGGACTAGCGGGCGTCGAGGAGCTGTTTTTT	CASSMPGLAGVEELFF
NA	TRBV5-6	NA	TRBJ1-1	TGTGCCAGCAGCTTGGTTCCGAGTGCCGCGAACACTGAAGCTTTCTTT	CASSLVPSAANTEAFF
NA	TRBV7-6	TRBD1	TRBJ1-1	TGTGCCAGCAGCCCGGGACAGACGAACACTGAAGCTTTCTTT	CASSPGQTNTEAFF
NA	TRBV7-3	NA	TRBJ2-1	TGTGCCAGCAGCTTAGGCCGAGCGTGGAATGAGCAGTTCTTC	CASSLGRAWNEQFF
NA	TRBV21-1	NA	TRBJ1-3	TGTGCCAGCAGCAAATGTTTCAGGGACAGGGGTGCATTTGGAAACACCATATATTTT	CASSKCFRDRGAFGNTIYF
NA	TRBV9	TRBD1	TRBJ2-5	TGTGCCAGCAGCGCCTGGGACAGCCAAGAGACCCAGTACTTC	CASSAWDSQETQYF
NA	TRBV9	NA	TRBJ1-2	TGTGCCAGCAGCCCCCCGACGGGGTCAAACTATGGCTACACCTTC	CASSPPTGSNYGYTF
NA	TRBV10-3	TRBD2	TRBJ2-4	TGTGCCGTCGGGGGGGCGGACATTCAGTACTTC	CAVGGADIQYF
NA	TRBV30	NA	TRBJ1-1	TGTGCCTGGAGTGTAGCGGACACTGAAGCTTTCTTT	CAWSVADTEAFF
NA	TRBV28	NA	TRBJ2-1	TGTGCCAGCAGTTTTTCCGATGAGCAGTTCTTC	CASSFSDEQFF
NA	TRBV7-8	TRBD2	TRBJ2-1	TGTGCCAGCAGCTTAGATAGCGGGAGGGCGAATGAGCAGTTCTTC	CASSLDSGRANEQFF
NA	TRBV5-6	TRBD1	TRBJ2-7	TGTGCCAGCAGCCCCGAGGGGGCAGGGTACTACGAGCAGTACTTC	CASSPEGAGYYEQYF
NA	TRBV5-1	TRBD1	TRBJ2-3	TGCGCCAGCAGCCACGGGACAGCTTCAGATACGCAGTATTTT	CASSHGTASDTQYF
NA	TRBV6-5	TRBD2	TRBJ2-4	TGTGCCAGCAGTACTTTGGGGGAGGGTTTGGACATTCAGTACTTC	CASSTLGEGLDIQYF
few	TRBV5-1	NA	TRBJ2-7	TGCGCCAGCAGCGCGAGCTACGAGCAGTACTTC	CASSASYEQYF
NA	TRBV5-4	NA	TRBJ2-7	TGTGCCAGCAGCCCCCGTTCCACTGGCTCCTACGAGCAGTACTTC	CASSPRSTGSYEQYF
NA	TRBV27	NA	TRBJ1-4	TGTGCCAGCAGTCACGGGAGGGATGAAAAACTGTTTTTT	CASSHGRDEKLFF
NA	TRBV27	TRBD1	TRBJ2-7	TGTGCCAGCAGTTCCACCACAGGGGGCGCGGACGAGCAGTACTTC	CASSSTTGGADEQYF
NA	TRBV28	TRBD1	TRBJ2-7	TGTGCCAGCAGCGACAGGGTTTCCTACGAGCAGTACTTC	CASSDRVSYEQYF
NA	TRBV4-2	TRBD1	TRBJ2-2	TGTGCCAGCAGCCAAGGGGACAGGGGGAACGGGGAGCTGTTTTTT	CASSQGDRGNGELFF
NA	TRBV6-1	TRBD2	TRBJ2-1	TGTGCCAGCAGTCCTAGCGGCCCAACTCTCGAGTTCTTC	CASSPSGPTLEFF
NA	TRBV7-2	TRBD1	TRBJ1-1	TGTGCCAGCAGCTTGACAGGGGCTGAAGCTTTCTTT	CASSLTGAEAFF
NA	TRBV7-2	NA	TRBJ1-4	TGTGCCAGCAGCGCCCGGACAAACCATAATGAAAAACTGTTTTTT	CASSARTNHNEKLFF
NA	TRBV28	NA	TRBJ2-7	TGTGCCAGCAGCTCTCCGGGACTGAATTCCTACGAGCAGTACTTC	CASSSPGLNSYEQYF
NA	TRBV4-2	TRBD1	TRBJ2-7	TGTGCCAGCAGCCCAGGAAGGGGGCTACTCTCCTACGAGCAGTACTTC	CASSPGRGLLSYEQYF
NA	TRBV27	NA	TRBJ1-5	TGTGCCAGCAGACCGGGGGATCCCTATAGCAATCAGCCCCAGCATTTT	CASRPGDPYSNQPQHF